This T cell receptor beta chain emerged from a study of T cell repertoires in cytomegalovirus infection. There are a few counts of this clonotype. Its target is not known. The CDR3 has 15 amino acids. After removal of 5 bases from V and 4 bases from J, the junction contained 5 bases not matched to a gene. Germline-derived CDR1 and CDR2 are LNHDA and SQIVND (reference sequence). Each CDR3 protein is one row after TCRdb ran MiXCR on the reads. The sample lists 150,000 to 200,000 distinct CDR3 sequences; approximately 28% were seen once. Study observations and caveats: Adding up the frequency of public TCR beta families identified people who carried CMV plus the relevant HLA.

Sequencing was performed on PBMCs. The sequence was obtained from a human donor in good health (CMV status not recorded). Some clones in this sample may be carry-over from other donors' samples. V usage is TRBV19 and J usage is TRBJ1-2, with 12 bases lining up with TRBD1. The DNA of the CDR3 is TGTGCCAGTAGTGCTGGGACAGGGGGCGGCTATGGCTACACCTTC. The encoded protein is CASSAGTGGGYGYTF. Full variable domain (rest looked up from reference TRBV19 and TRBJ1-2): DGGITQSPKYLFRKEGQNVTLSCEQNLNHDAMYWYRQDPGQGLRLIYYSQIVNDFQKGDIAEGYSVSREKKESFPLTVTSAQKNPTAFYLCASSAGTGGGYGYTFGSGTRLTVV.